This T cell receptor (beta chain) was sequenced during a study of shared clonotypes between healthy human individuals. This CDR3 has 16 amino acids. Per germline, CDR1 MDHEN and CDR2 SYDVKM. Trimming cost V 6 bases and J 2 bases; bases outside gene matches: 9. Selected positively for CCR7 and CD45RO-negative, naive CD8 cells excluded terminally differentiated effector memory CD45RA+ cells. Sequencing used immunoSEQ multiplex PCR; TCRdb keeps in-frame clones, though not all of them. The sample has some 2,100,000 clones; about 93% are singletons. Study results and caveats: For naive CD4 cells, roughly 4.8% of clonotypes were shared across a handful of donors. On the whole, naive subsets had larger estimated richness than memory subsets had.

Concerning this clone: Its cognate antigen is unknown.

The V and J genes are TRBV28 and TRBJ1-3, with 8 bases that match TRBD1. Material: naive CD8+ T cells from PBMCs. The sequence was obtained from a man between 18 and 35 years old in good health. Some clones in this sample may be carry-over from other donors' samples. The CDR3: CASSYLQGAPGNTIYF. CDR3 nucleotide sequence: TGTGCCAGCAGCTATTTGCAGGGGGCGCCTGGAAACACCATATATTTT.